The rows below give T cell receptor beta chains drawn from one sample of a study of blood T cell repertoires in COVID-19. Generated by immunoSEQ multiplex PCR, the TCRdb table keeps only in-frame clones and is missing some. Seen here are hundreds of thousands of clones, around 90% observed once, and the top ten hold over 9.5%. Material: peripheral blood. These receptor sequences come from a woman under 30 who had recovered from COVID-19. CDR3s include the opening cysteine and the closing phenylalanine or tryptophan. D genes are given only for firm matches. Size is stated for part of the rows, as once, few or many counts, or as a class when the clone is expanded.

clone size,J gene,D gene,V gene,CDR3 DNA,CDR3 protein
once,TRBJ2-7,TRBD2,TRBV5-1,TGCGCCAGCAGCCCCGGGACTAGCGGGATCTTTTCCTACTACGAGCAGTACTTC,CASSPGTSGIFSYYEQYF
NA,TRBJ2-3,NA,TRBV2,TGTGCCAGCAGTCTTAGGGTAGCGGCAAGTGATACGCAGTATTTT,CASSLRVAASDTQYF
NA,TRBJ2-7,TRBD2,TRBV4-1,TGCGCCAGCAGCCAAGTCCAGACTAGCCAGAACGAGCAGTACTTC,CASSQVQTSQNEQYF
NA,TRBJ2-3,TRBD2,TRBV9,TGTGCCAGCAGCGTAGGCCTGGGCGGGAGCAATACAGATACGCAGTATTTT,CASSVGLGGSNTDTQYF
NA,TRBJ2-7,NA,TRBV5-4,TGTGCCAGCAGCTTGGTAGACAGACCCTACGAGCAGTACTTC,CASSLVDRPYEQYF
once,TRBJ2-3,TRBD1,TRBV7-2,TGTGCCAGCAGCTTCGACAGGGAAGATACGCAGTATTTT,CASSFDREDTQYF
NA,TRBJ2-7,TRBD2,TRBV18,TGTGCCAGCTCGGAGGGGAGGGGACTTTCCTACGAGCAGTACTTC,CASSEGRGLSYEQYF
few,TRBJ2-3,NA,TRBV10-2,TGCGCCAGCAGAGCCGGGACATTAGGCACAGATACGCAGTATTTT,CASRAGTLGTDTQYF
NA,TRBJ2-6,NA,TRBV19,TGTGCCAGTAACAAGGGGATCTCTGGGGCCAACGTCCTGACTTTC,CASNKGISGANVLTF
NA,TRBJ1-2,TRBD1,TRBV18,TGTGCCAGCTCACCAGAGGGGGCTTATGGCTACACCTTC,CASSPEGAYGYTF
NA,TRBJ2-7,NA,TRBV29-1,TGCAGCGTTGAGAGCGGGCAGACCTACGAGCAGTACTTC,CSVESGQTYEQYF
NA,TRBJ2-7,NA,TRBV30,TGTGCCTGGAGTAAACTCTACGAGCAGTACTTC,CAWSKLYEQYF
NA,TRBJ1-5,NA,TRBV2,TGTGCCAGCAGTGAAGGACAGTATAGCAATCAGCCCCAGCATTTT,CASSEGQYSNQPQHF
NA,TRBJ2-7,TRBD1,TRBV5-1,TGCGCCAGCAGCTTGGATTGGGACAGGTTTTACTTC,CASSLDWDRFYF
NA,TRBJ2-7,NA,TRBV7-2,TGTGCCAGCAGCTCCCCCCGCGGGCAAGGTCGTCAGCAGTACTTC,CASSSPRGQGRQQYF
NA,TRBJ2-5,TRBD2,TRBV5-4,TGTGCCAGCAGCTTGGACCCCAGCGGGAGGTACCAAGAGACCCAGTACTTC,CASSLDPSGRYQETQYF
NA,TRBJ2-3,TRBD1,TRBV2,TGTGCCAGCAGCGTACAGGGGGGACCCACAGATACGCAGTATTTT,CASSVQGGPTDTQYF
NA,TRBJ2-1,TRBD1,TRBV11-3,TGTGCCAGCAGCTCCGGGACAGACTACAATGAGCAGTTCTTC,CASSSGTDYNEQFF
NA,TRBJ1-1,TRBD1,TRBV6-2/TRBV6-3,TGTGCCAGCAGTGCAGCAGGGGGAATGAACACTGAAGCTTTCTTT,CASSAAGGMNTEAFF
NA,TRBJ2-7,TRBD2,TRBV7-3,TGTGCCAGCAGCTTAGGCCTAGCGGCCTCCTACGAGCAGTACTTC,CASSLGLAASYEQYF
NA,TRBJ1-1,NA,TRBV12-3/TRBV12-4,TGTGCCAGCACCAAATACGGGAACACTGAAGCTTTCTTT,CASTKYGNTEAFF
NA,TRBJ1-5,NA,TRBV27,TGTGCCAGCAGTTTATTCGGCAATCAGCCCCAGCATTTT,CASSLFGNQPQHF
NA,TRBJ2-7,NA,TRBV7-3,TGTGCCAGCAGCTTGGAGGGGGCGGGATATCAGGGCGAGCAGTACTTC,CASSLEGAGYQGEQYF
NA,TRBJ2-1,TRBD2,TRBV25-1,TGTGCCAGCAGTGGGACTAGCGGGAGGCGCTATTACAATGAGCAGTTCTTC,CASSGTSGRRYYNEQFF